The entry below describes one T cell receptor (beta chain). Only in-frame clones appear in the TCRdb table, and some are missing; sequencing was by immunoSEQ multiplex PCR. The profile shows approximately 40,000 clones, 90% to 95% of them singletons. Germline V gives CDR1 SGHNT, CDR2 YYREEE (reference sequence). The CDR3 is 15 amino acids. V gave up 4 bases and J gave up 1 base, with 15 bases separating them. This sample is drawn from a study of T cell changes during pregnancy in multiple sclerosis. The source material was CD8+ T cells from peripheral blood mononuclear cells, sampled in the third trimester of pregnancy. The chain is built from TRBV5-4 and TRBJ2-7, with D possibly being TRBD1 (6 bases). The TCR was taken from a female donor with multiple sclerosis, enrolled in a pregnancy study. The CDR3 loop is CASSRGWDESYEQYF. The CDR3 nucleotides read TGTGCCAGCAGCAGGGGGTGGGACGAATCCTACGAGCAGTACTTC.